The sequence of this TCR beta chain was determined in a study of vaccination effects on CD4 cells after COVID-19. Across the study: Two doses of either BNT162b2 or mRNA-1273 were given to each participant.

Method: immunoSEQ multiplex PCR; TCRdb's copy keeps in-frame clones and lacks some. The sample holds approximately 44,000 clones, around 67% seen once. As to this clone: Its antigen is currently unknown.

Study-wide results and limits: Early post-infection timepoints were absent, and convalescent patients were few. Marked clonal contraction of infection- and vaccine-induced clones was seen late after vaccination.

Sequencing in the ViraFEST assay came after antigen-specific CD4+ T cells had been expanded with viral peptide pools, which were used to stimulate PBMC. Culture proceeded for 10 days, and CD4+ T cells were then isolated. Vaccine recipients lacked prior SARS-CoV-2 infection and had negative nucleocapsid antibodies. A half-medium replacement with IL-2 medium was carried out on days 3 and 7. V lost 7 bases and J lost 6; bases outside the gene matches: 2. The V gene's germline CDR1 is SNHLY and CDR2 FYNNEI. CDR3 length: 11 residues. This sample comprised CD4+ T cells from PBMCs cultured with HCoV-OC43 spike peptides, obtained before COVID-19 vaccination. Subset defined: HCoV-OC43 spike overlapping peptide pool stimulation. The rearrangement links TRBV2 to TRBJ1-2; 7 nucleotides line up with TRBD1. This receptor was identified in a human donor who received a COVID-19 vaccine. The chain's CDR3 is CASNRGDGYTF. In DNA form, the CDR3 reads TGTGCCAGCAACAGGGGCGATGGCTACACCTTC.